This TCR beta chain was observed in a study of neoadjuvant anti-PD-1 for oral cavity cancer. Overall study context: Patients without progression received a fourth nivolumab dose around day 43, then surgical resection on days 50-56.

Sequencing was performed with immunoSEQ multiplex PCR; in TCRdb, only in-frame clones are kept and a portion is missing. The profile shows about 6,700 clones, 60% to 80% of them singletons. Trimming removed 5 bases from V and 2 bases from J, with 14 bases in between. In germline, CDR1 is SGHTA, CDR2 FQGTGA. This CDR3 is 15 amino acids long. Stage II-IVA oral cavity squamous cell carcinoma was new and untreated by systemic or radiation therapy. PBMCs were not maintained or expanded in culture before analysis. The sequence derives from a person aged 35-79 years with oral cavity squamous cell carcinoma. The sequencing used PBMCs, collected before nivolumab (anti-PD-1) treatment. The chain uses TRBV7-3 and TRBJ2-3; unclear D gene. CDR3 region: CASSKYRASTDTQYF. CDR3 nucleotides: TGTGCCAGCAGCAAATACCGGGCCTCCACAGATACGCAGTATTTT.